This TCR beta chain is drawn from a study of high-grade serous ovarian cancer treatment subgroups. Findings and limits, study-wide: Repertoire similarity ranged about 0.11 to 0.79 between tumors of one patient. The analyses considered CDR3 and ignored CDR1 and CDR2.

Produced via immunoSEQ multiplex PCR; TCRdb's table is partial and in-frame only. The table has 12,000 to 15,000 clones, about 90% seen once. Germline CDR1 SGHDT, CDR2 YYEEEE. The CDR3 sequence is 14 residues long. The trim removed 0 bases at V and 5 bases at J, leaving 2 bases unmatched. A few counts support this clone. Its antigen is not identified. Tumor samples were taken before definitive surgery or chemotherapy. The clonotype originates from a human donor with high-grade serous ovarian cancer. The sample taken for sequencing was tumor tissue. The chain has TRBV5-6 and TRBJ2-7; 10 bases fit TRBD1. The CDR3 DNA reads as TGTGCCAGCAGCTTGGGGACAGGGGGGCACGAGCAGTACTTC. Its translation: CASSLGTGGHEQYF.